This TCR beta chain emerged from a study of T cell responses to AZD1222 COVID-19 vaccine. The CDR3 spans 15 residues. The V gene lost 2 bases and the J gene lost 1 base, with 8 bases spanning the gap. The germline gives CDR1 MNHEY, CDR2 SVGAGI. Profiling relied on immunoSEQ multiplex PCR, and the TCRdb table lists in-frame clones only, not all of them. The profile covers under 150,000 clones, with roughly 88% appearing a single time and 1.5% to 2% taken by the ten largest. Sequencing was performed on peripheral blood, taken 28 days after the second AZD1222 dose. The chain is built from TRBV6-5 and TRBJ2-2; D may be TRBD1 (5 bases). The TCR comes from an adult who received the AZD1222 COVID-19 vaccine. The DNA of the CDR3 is TGTGCCAGCAGTTACAGACAGATGAACACCGGGGAGCTGTTTTTT. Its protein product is CASSYRQMNTGELFF.